The 5 T cell receptor beta chains listed next were all sequenced from one sample in a study of T-cell reconstitution after alpha-beta-depleted transplantation in children. Using unique molecular identifiers, the investigators prepared the TCRbeta library. TCRdb independently ran MiXCR on the PCR reads; one entry per CDR3 protein. The sample holds 250,000 to 400,000 distinct CDR3 sequences, approximately 20% seen once. Here the sequenced sample was PBMCs, mostly from graft donor cells, taken 180 days after TCRalphabeta/CD19-depleted stem cell transplant. Every receptor here comes from a male patient under 18 who had a stem cell transplant for acute lymphoblastic leukemia, so the T cells may come from the graft donor.

The chain couples TRBV20-1 to TRBJ2-7; tentatively, D is TRBD2 (6 bases). The CDR3 consists of 13 residues. Germline CDR1 DFQATT, CDR2 SNEGSKA (reference sequence). Deletions cut 3 bases from V and 2 bases from J, with 11 bases between. CDR3 in DNA: TGCAGTGCTAGCAGACTAGTACCCTACGAGCAGTACTTC. Translation gives CSASRLVPYEQYF.

The CDR3 DNA sequence: TGTGCCAGCAGGGTAGCGGGAACCTACGAGCAGTACTTC. Protein product: CASRVAGTYEQYF. This chain uses TRBV14 with TRBJ2-7; 8 positions agree with TRBD2. V lost 6 bases and J lost 2; bases outside the gene matches: 3. The germline gives CDR1 SGHDN, CDR2 FVKESK. The CDR3 sequence is 13 residues long.

The chain links TRBV20-1 to TRBJ2-2; 8 bases are a match to TRBD1. The CDR3 covers 17 residues. CDR1 and CDR2 from the germline V gene are DFQATT and SNEGSKA (reference sequence). The V and J ends lost 1 base and 4 bases, in that order; junction bases with no gene match: 11. Written as DNA, the CDR3 is TGCAGTGCTAGAGTGGTCAGGGGGCGCCGGGGCACCGGGGAGCTGTTTTTT. It yields the protein CSARVVRGRRGTGELFF.

The rearrangement joins TRBV28 to TRBJ2-2; D is unresolved. CDR3 size: 15 residues. Germline V CDR1 and CDR2: MDHEN, SYDVKM. Deletions cut 5 bases from V and 8 bases from J, with 18 bases between. The CDR3 sequence: CASSLHSFPGGELFF. DNA of the CDR3: TGTGCCAGCAGTCTGCATAGCTTCCCCGGGGGGGAGCTGTTTTTT.

The V call is TRBV28, the J call TRBJ1-2, with D perhaps TRBD1 (6 bases). Germline CDR1 reads MDHEN; CDR2 reads SYDVKM. Trimming took 3 bases from V and 6 from J, leaving 17 bases between them. The CDR3 extends over 15 amino acids. As DNA, the CDR3 is TGTGCCAGCAGTTTGAGGGGGATAAGGATACATGGCTACACCTTC. Translation: CASSLRGIRIHGYTF.